One and the same sample provided the 20 T cell receptor beta chains below, sequenced in a study of T cell responses to AZD1222 COVID-19 vaccine. Sequencing used immunoSEQ multiplex PCR; TCRdb keeps in-frame clones, though not all of them. The sample records fewer than 150,000 clones, 84% being singletons. Sequenced material: peripheral blood, taken on day 0 of AZD1222 vaccination. Receptor source: an adult in good health.

The CDR3, as DNA: TGTGCCAGCAGTTTATCAGGAGCCAAAAACATTCAGTACTTC. Residues: CASSLSGAKNIQYF. The J gene is TRBJ2-4, the V gene TRBV28; D unclear. The CDR3 is made up of 14 amino acids. CDR1 and CDR2 from the germline V gene are MDHEN and SYDVKM. Trimming cost V 1 base and J 0 bases, with 4 bases left between them.

The gene calls are TRBV28 and TRBJ1-4; no definite D call. CDR1 and CDR2 (germline): MDHEN, SYDVKM. This CDR3 is 17 amino acids long. V was clipped by 4 bases and J by 2 bases, with 17 bases between them. The chain's CDR3 is CASSSITLIGTNEKLFF. The CDR3 DNA sequence: TGTGCCAGCAGTTCTATCACTCTGATAGGGACTAATGAAAAACTGTTTTTT. Variable domain in full (rest from reference TRBV28 and TRBJ1-4): DVKVTQSSRYLVKRTGEKVFLECVQDMDHENMFWYRQDPGLGLRLIYFSYDVKMKEKGDIPEGYSVSREKKERFSLILESASTNQTSMYLCASSSITLIGTNEKLFFGSGTQLSVL.

The rearrangement links TRBV7-9 to TRBJ1-4; TRBD1 matches 9 bases. The germline gives CDR1 SEHNR, CDR2 FQNEAQ (reference sequence). The CDR3 loop spans 14 amino acids. The trim removed 7 bases at V and 8 bases at J, leaving 8 bases unmatched. The CDR3 DNA follows: TGTGCCAGCACCCCGGGACAGGGACGAGAAAAACTGTTTTTT. Amino acids: CASTPGQGREKLFF.

The J gene is TRBJ1-6, the V gene TRBV27; tentative D call: TRBD1 (5 bases). The CDR3 is 15 residues long. The germline CDR1 and CDR2 sequences are MNHEY and SMNVEV (reference sequence). The ends were cut back, 2 bases at V and 10 bases at J, with 15 bases in the middle. CDR3 sequence reads: CASSLETPGGSPLHF. The CDR3 DNA reads as TGTGCCAGCAGTTTAGAGACACCCGGGGGATCACCCCTCCACTTT.

The genes are TRBV9 and TRBJ2-3, with D possibly called TRBD1 or TRBD2 (5 bases each). Trimming stripped 4 bases from V and 0 bases from J, with 15 bases between. In germline, CDR1 is SGDLS, CDR2 YYNGEE. The CDR3 runs to 16 residues. The CDR3 DNA is TGTGCCAGCAGCTCCCGGGACGCTCCTAGCACAGATACGCAGTATTTT. Its translation is CASSSRDAPSTDTQYF.

This rearrangement joins TRBV18 to TRBJ1-5; D is possibly TRBD1 (6 bases). V gave up 6 bases and J gave up 3 bases, with 12 bases separating them. In germline, CDR1 is KGHSH, CDR2 LQKENI. The CDR3 has 14 residues. Here the CDR3 reads CASSPGQINQPQHF. CDR3 nucleotides: TGTGCCAGCTCCCCTGGACAGATCAATCAGCCCCAGCATTTT.

The chain employs TRBV27 and TRBJ1-6; D ambiguous. Germline CDR1 MNHEY, CDR2 SMNVEV (reference sequence). V was clipped by 2 bases and J by 10 bases, with 9 bases between them. The CDR3 loop spans 13 amino acids. Here the CDR3 reads CASSLRVGSPLHF. The DNA of the CDR3 is TGTGCCAGCAGTTTAAGGGTTGGGTCACCCCTCCACTTT.

J is TRBJ2-2 and V is TRBV19, with 8 bases fitting TRBD1. The V and J ends lost 2 bases and 8 bases, in that order; junction bases with no gene match: 13. CDR1 is LNHDA and CDR2 is SQIVND in the germline V gene (reference sequence). The CDR3 runs to 17 residues. The CDR3 nucleotides read TGTGCCAGTAGTATAATGACCAGGGGGCGCGGAAAAGGGGAGCTGTTTTTT. Translating gives CASSIMTRGRGKGELFF.

The chain recombines TRBV6-2 or TRBV6-3 with TRBJ2-3; 7 positions agree with TRBD2. The CDR3 has 15 residues. Germline V CDR1 and CDR2: MNHEY, SVGEGT. The junction had 5 bases not matched to a gene; V was cut back by 3 bases and J by 2 bases. The CDR3: CASSYERDHTDTQYF. CDR3 sequence (DNA): TGTGCCAGCAGTTATGAGCGGGATCACACAGATACGCAGTATTTT.

This sequence joins TRBV28 and TRBJ1-2, with 9 positions matching TRBD1. Per germline, CDR1 MDHEN and CDR2 SYDVKM. The CDR3 loop spans 13 amino acids. V lost 7 bases to trimming and J lost 8 bases; unmatched junction nucleotides: 8. As DNA, the CDR3 is TGTGCCAGCAAGACCGGGACAGGGAGCGGCTACACCTTC. Translation: CASKTGTGSGYTF.

CDR3 region: CARSFGVSARNEQFF. The CDR3 DNA follows: TGTGCCAGAAGTTTCGGGGTGTCCGCCCGCAATGAGCAGTTCTTC. The genes are TRBV7-5 and TRBJ2-1; no check of the table's D call, TRBD2, against the DNA was made. TRBV7-5 counts as a pseudogene. The CDR3 is 15 amino acids.

The V and J genes are TRBV6-5 and TRBJ1-2; TRBD1 is a possible D gene (5 bases). The germline CDR1 and CDR2 sequences are MNHEY and SVGAGI. This CDR3 contains 13 residues. V was clipped by 6 bases and J by 7 bases, with 15 bases between them. As DNA, the CDR3 is TGTGCCAGCAGGCCCTCAGGGTCCCGTGGCTACACCTTC. Protein product: CASRPSGSRGYTF.

In its sample, this clone was seen a few times. The chain links TRBV6-4 to TRBJ1-2, with 8 positions matching TRBD1. Germline loops: CDR1 MRHNA, CDR2 SNTAGT. The CDR3 covers 12 residues. The V gene end was trimmed by 6 bases and the J gene end by 13 bases; junction bases not matched to a gene: 10. The CDR3: CASRQDRAPLTF. In DNA form, the CDR3 reads TGTGCCAGCAGGCAGGACAGGGCCCCACTCACCTTC.

Only one count was recorded for this clone. V gene TRBV6-1 combines with J gene TRBJ1-5, with D possibly being TRBD1 (5 bases). The CDR3 is made up of 13 amino acids. V shed 3 bases and J shed 3 bases, with 6 bases lying between them. Germline CDR1 reads MNHNS; CDR2 reads SASEGT. The CDR3 here is CASSEGPNQPQHF. CDR3 bases: TGTGCCAGCAGTGAGGGGCCCAATCAGCCCCAGCATTTT.

This chain links TRBV27 with TRBJ1-1, with a possible D match to TRBD1 (6 bases). The CDR3 runs to 14 residues. Trimming shortened V by 2 bases and J by 6 bases, and 13 bases separated the two germline ends. Germline V CDR1 and CDR2: MNHEY, SMNVEV (reference sequence). The DNA for the CDR3 is TGTGCCAGCAGTTTAATGGCGGGGGCCGCTGAAGCTTTCTTT. Protein product: CASSLMAGAAEAFF.

The V call is TRBV9, the J call TRBJ1-2, with D perhaps TRBD1 (6 bases). V was trimmed by 4 bases and J by 4 bases, leaving 17 bases between them. The CDR3 contains 15 residues. In germline, CDR1 is SGDLS, CDR2 YYNGEE. As DNA, the CDR3 is TGTGCCAGCAGCCGCCCGACGGGGGCGAGCTATGGCTACACCTTC. Translation gives CASSRPTGASYGYTF.

This chain links TRBV15 with TRBJ1-4; no definite D call. The V end was cut by 0 bases, the J end by 5 bases, with 13 bases between. Germline V gene lookup returns CDR1 LNHNV and CDR2 YYDKDF (reference sequence). The CDR3 is 16 amino acids. The CDR3 DNA sequence: TGTGCCACCAGCAGAGAAACAGCTGGGGAAAATGAAAAACTGTTTTTT. Protein sequence: CATSRETAGENEKLFF.

The chain carries TRBV5-1 and TRBJ2-1; possibly TRBD1 for D (6 bases). Germline assignment: CDR1 SGHRS and CDR2 YFSETQ. This CDR3 is 14 amino acids long. The V end was cut by 4 bases, the J end by 15 bases, with 23 bases between. CDR3 in DNA: TGCGCCAGCAGCCCTGAGGGGAGAGGGGACACGGGGTTCTTC. Translating it yields CASSPEGRGDTGFF.

V gene TRBV9 combines with J gene TRBJ1-2; 7 nucleotides line up with TRBD1. This CDR3 is 16 amino acids long. Germline loops: CDR1 SGDLS, CDR2 YYNGEE. J gave up 8 bases and V 0 bases, and 13 bases lay outside the gene matches. In DNA, the CDR3 is TGTGCCAGCAGCGTAGGGACAGGCCCCCGGTTATCGGGCTACACCTTC. The encoded protein is CASSVGTGPRLSGYTF.

The V gene is TRBV5-6, the J gene TRBJ1-1; D is possibly TRBD1 (5 bases). The germline V gene encodes CDR1 SGHDT and CDR2 YYEEEE. V was cut by 3 bases and J by 1 base, with 13 bases left in between. There are 15 residues in the CDR3. For the CDR3, the DNA is TGTGCCAGCAGCTGGAGAAACGGGGGGAACACTGAAGCTTTCTTT. The encoded protein is CASSWRNGGNTEAFF.